Each of the 25 T cell receptor beta chains below was sequenced from the same sample in a study of shared clonotypes between healthy human individuals. TCRdb's table, derived via immunoSEQ multiplex PCR, lists solely in-frame clones and lacks some. Among approximately 980,000 clones listed, less than 85% were seen once. Sequencing used memory CD4+ T cells sorted from blood. Subset specified: CD45RA-negative fraction. These receptors were collected from a man aged 18 to 30 in good health.

The V call is TRBV5-1, the J call TRBJ2-7; TRBD1 matches at 8 bases. There are 14 residues in the CDR3. The V gene end was trimmed by 3 bases and the J gene end by 6 bases; junction bases not matched to a gene: 8. Germline assignment: CDR1 SGHRS and CDR2 YFSETQ. In DNA, the CDR3 is TGCGCCAGCAGCTCGTGGACAGGGCCTACCGAGCAGTACTTC. This encodes CASSSWTGPTEQYF.

V is TRBV28 and J is TRBJ1-1; TRBD1 matches 8 bases. This CDR3 contains 15 residues. The V gene end was trimmed by 3 bases and the J gene end by 2 bases; junction bases not matched to a gene: 5. In germline, CDR1 is MDHEN, CDR2 SYDVKM. For the CDR3, the DNA is TGTGCCAGCAGTTTCGGTGGGACAGGCAACACTGAAGCTTTCTTT. This translates into CASSFGGTGNTEAFF.

The V and J genes are TRBV10-1 and TRBJ1-1, with TRBD1 identical over 7 bases. CDR3 length: 14 residues. The J segment lost 4 bases and the V segment lost 4 bases, leaving 6 bases of the junction unmatched. The germline V gene has CDR1 WNHNN and CDR2 SYGVQD (reference sequence). CDR3 bases: TGCGCCAGCAGTGCGAACAGGGGAGGCACTGAAGCTTTCTTT. This translates into CASSANRGGTEAFF.

The chain has TRBV28 and TRBJ2-1; D gene unclear. The germline V gene encodes CDR1 MDHEN and CDR2 SYDVKM. This CDR3 comprises 12 residues. Trimming removed 4 bases at V and 6 bases at J, with 7 bases between. Here the CDR3 reads CASSSYINEQFF. The CDR3 DNA reads TGTGCCAGCAGTTCCTACATCAATGAGCAGTTCTTC. Full variable domain (rest looked up from reference TRBV28 and TRBJ2-1): DVKVTQSSRYLVKRTGEKVFLECVQDMDHENMFWYRQDPGLGLRLIYFSYDVKMKEKGDIPEGYSVSREKKERFSLILESASTNQTSMYLCASSSYINEQFFGPGTRLTVL.

The gene calls are TRBV10-3 and TRBJ2-3, with 8 bases matching TRBD1. Per the germline V gene, CDR1 is ENHRY and CDR2 is SYGVKD. CDR3 size: 15 residues. Trimming cost V 2 bases and J 5 bases; bases outside gene matches: 6. The CDR3 loop reads CAISEPGQGQDTQYF. CDR3 coding DNA: TGTGCCATCAGTGAGCCCGGACAGGGTCAAGATACGCAGTATTTT.

The CDR3, as DNA: TGTGCCATCAGTGAGGGGACAGGGGGCACGATCCGGAAACTGTTTTTT. It specifies CAISEGTGGTIRKLFF. The chain recombines TRBV10-3 with TRBJ1-4, with 12 nucleotides matching TRBD1. The CDR3 sequence is 16 residues long. Germline V gene lookup returns CDR1 ENHRY and CDR2 SYGVKD. J was trimmed by 11 bases and V by 2 bases; bases with no gene match: 9.

The rearrangement links TRBV2 to TRBJ2-7; D uncertain. This CDR3 is 13 amino acids long. V lost 4 bases, J lost 1 base, and 8 bases lay in between. Germline CDR1 is SNHLY and CDR2 is FYNNEI. CDR3 sequence (DNA): TGTGCCAGCAGTGTGGGCCCGTCCTACGAGCAGTACTTC. This translates into CASSVGPSYEQYF.

The chain joins TRBV6-1 to TRBJ1-5; 9 bases align to TRBD1. Trimming cost V 7 bases and J 3 bases; bases outside gene matches: 4. This CDR3 region has 14 residues. Germline V gives CDR1 MNHNS, CDR2 SASEGT. The CDR3 DNA follows: TGTGCCAGCAACCGACAGGGGGACAATCAGCCCCAGCATTTT. It yields the protein CASNRQGDNQPQHF.

The rearrangement joins TRBV4-3 to TRBJ2-2; 11 bases align to TRBD2. The germline V gene encodes CDR1 LGHNA and CDR2 YSLEER. The CDR3 has 16 residues. J gave up 5 bases and V 6 bases, and 8 bases lay outside the gene matches. The CDR3 DNA sequence: TGCGCCAGCAGTCAACTAGCGGGAGTAGGAACCGGGGAGCTGTTTTTT. This translates into CASSQLAGVGTGELFF.

V usage is TRBV29-1 and J usage is TRBJ2-1, with D possibly TRBD2 on 5 matching bases. V lost 1 base, J lost 9 bases, and 10 bases lay in between. The CDR3 covers 12 residues. CDR1 SQVTM and CDR2 ANQGSEA come from the germline V gene. This CDR3 is CSVEVGLREQFF. In nucleotides, the CDR3 is TGCAGCGTTGAAGTAGGACTCCGTGAGCAGTTCTTC.

The chain combines TRBV7-2 with TRBJ2-2; D unclear. V shed 2 bases and J shed 6 bases, with 7 bases lying between them. The CDR3 covers 13 residues. Germline CDR1 is SGHTA and CDR2 is FQGNSA. CDR3 loop: CASSLKASGELFF. CDR3 nucleotide sequence: TGTGCCAGCAGCTTAAAAGCATCCGGGGAGCTGTTTTTT.

V is TRBV5-1 and J is TRBJ1-5, with 7 bases that match TRBD1. The CDR3 covers 15 residues. The V gene's germline CDR1 is SGHRS and CDR2 YFSETQ. After removal of 3 bases from V and 5 bases from J, the junction contained 8 bases not matched to a gene. As DNA, the CDR3 is TGCGCCAGCAGCTGGGGAGGGGGCCGAGATCAGCCCCAGCATTTT. Its protein is CASSWGGGRDQPQHF.

This rearrangement joins TRBV30 to TRBJ1-1, with TRBD1 matching over 8 bases. This CDR3 comprises 13 residues. Looked up from germline, CDR1 is GTSNPN and CDR2 is SVGIG (reference sequence). V lost 4 bases to trimming and J lost 5 bases; unmatched junction nucleotides: 6. For the CDR3, the DNA is TGTGCCTGGAACAGACAGGGGAAGACTGAAGCTTTCTTT. Residues: CAWNRQGKTEAFF.

V is TRBV7-2 and J is TRBJ2-7; 8 bases are shared with TRBD1. Looked up from germline, CDR1 is SGHTA and CDR2 is FQGNSA. This CDR3 is 15 amino acids long. After removal of 5 bases from V and 5 bases from J, the junction contained 11 bases not matched to a gene. CDR3 DNA sequence: TGTGCCAGCAGCCCCGGACAGGGTGAACCTAACGAGCAGTACTTC. Translated: CASSPGQGEPNEQYF.

This clone was detected a few times. The junction departs from germline at one end; a sequencing error may be responsible. V is TRBV5-6 and J is TRBJ1-1; D unclear. CDR1 and CDR2 (germline): SGHDT, YYEEEE. The CDR3 runs to 12 residues. The CDR3 sequence: CASSFLPSRTAF. The CDR3 DNA reads as TGTGCCAGCAGCTTTCTTCCCTCGCGGACCGCATTC.

The rearrangement uses TRBV29-1 and TRBJ1-4; TRBD1 might be the D (6 bases). The germline V gene encodes CDR1 SQVTM and CDR2 ANQGSEA. This CDR3 has 13 residues. Trimming stripped 7 bases from V and 5 bases from J, with 14 bases between. Here the CDR3 DNA reads TGCAGCGCAGAGGACAGCTCAAATGAAAAACTGTTTTTT. It is translated as CSAEDSSNEKLFF.

CDR3: CASSPPQTVLEKLFF. As DNA, the CDR3 is TGTGCCAGCAGCCCTCCCCAGACGGTCTTAGAAAAACTGTTTTTT. The chain has TRBV28 and TRBJ1-4; no clear D gene. CDR1 MDHEN and CDR2 SYDVKM come from the germline V gene. The CDR3 extends over 15 amino acids. The V gene lost 6 bases and the J gene lost 8 bases, with 19 bases spanning the gap.

The chain employs TRBV18 and TRBJ2-6; D is unresolved. CDR1 and CDR2 from the germline V gene are KGHSH and LQKENI. V dropped 6 bases and J dropped 1 base, with 7 bases sitting between them. The CDR3 length is 14 residues. The CDR3: CASSRLSGANVLTF. CDR3 bases: TGTGCCAGCTCTCGGCTTTCTGGGGCCAACGTCCTGACTTTC.

The CDR3, as DNA: TGTGCCAGCAGCCCCCAGCAGGAAAACTATGGCTACACCTTC. Amino acids: CASSPQQENYGYTF. The chain links TRBV6-6 to TRBJ1-2; D is unclear. The CDR3 is 14 residues long. Trimming took off 6 bases at V and 2 bases at J, with 13 bases between the two ends. The germline CDR1 and CDR2 sequences are MNHNY and SVGAGI (reference sequence).

V usage is TRBV4-1 and J usage is TRBJ1-5, with D possibly being TRBD1 (6 bases). This CDR3 comprises 15 residues. V was clipped by 0 bases and J by 7 bases, with 13 bases between them. Germline CDR1 reads MGHRA; CDR2 reads YSYEKL. In DNA form, the CDR3 reads TGCGCCAGCAGCCAAGAAGACAGGCCCGGGCAGCCCCAGCATTTT. Translation: CASSQEDRPGQPQHF.

The V and J genes are TRBV28 and TRBJ1-4; TRBD1 agrees at 7 bases. From germline, CDR1 is MDHEN and CDR2 SYDVKM. There are 14 residues in the CDR3. The V gene end was trimmed by 7 bases and the J gene end by 3 bases; junction bases not matched to a gene: 5. CDR3: CASTEQGPNEKLFF. The CDR3 DNA reads as TGTGCCAGCACAGAACAGGGGCCTAATGAAAAACTGTTTTTT.

The chain couples TRBV7-2 to TRBJ1-1, with 8 bases that match TRBD1. Germline loops: CDR1 SGHTA, CDR2 FQGNSA. The length of the CDR3 is 14 residues. With 1 base clipped from V and 4 bases from J, the junction kept 2 bases outside the gene matches. The CDR3 DNA sequence: TGTGCCAGCAGCTTAGGCAGGGGGCCCACTGAAGCTTTCTTT. Translated: CASSLGRGPTEAFF.

The chain is built from TRBV28 and TRBJ1-2; no reliable D call. Germline loops: CDR1 MDHEN, CDR2 SYDVKM. CDR3 length equals 11 residues. V gave up 10 bases and J gave up 2 bases, with 8 bases separating them. CDR3 loop: CAKPTNYGYTF. CDR3 DNA: TGTGCCAAGCCAACCAACTATGGCTACACCTTC.

J is TRBJ2-3 and V is TRBV7-6; 11 bases match TRBD2. V lost 5 bases, J lost 5 bases, and 3 bases stayed unmatched. The V gene's germline CDR1 is SGHVS and CDR2 FNYEAQ. The CDR3 consists of 14 residues. CDR3 in DNA: TGTGCCAGCAGCCGAACTAGCGGGGGAGATACGCAGTATTTT. This gives the protein CASSRTSGGDTQYF.

The V and J genes are TRBV9 and TRBJ1-4; tentatively, D is TRBD1 (6 bases). CDR1 SGDLS and CDR2 YYNGEE come from the germline V gene. With 0 bases removed from V and 4 bases from J, the gap between germline ends came to 10 bases. This CDR3 has 15 residues. This chain's CDR3 is CASSVGGAFNEKLFF. The CDR3, as DNA: TGTGCCAGCAGCGTAGGGGGGGCTTTTAATGAAAAACTGTTTTTT.